Described below is a single T cell receptor (beta chain) sequence and its context. Its matching antigen is unknown. This sample is drawn from a study of T cell responses to AZD1222 COVID-19 vaccine. The CDR3 runs 14 residues. V was pared by 3 bases and J by 3 bases, with 12 bases between. Germline V gene lookup returns CDR1 LGHNA and CDR2 YNFKEQ. Sequenced by immunoSEQ multiplex PCR; TCRdb stores in-frame clones only, minus some. The table shows 68,000 or so clones, with roughly 86% occurring only once. General study results and limits: After two AZD1222 doses, spike-specific TCR breadth and depth rose versus day 0.

The receptor's source is an adult in good health. V is TRBV4-2 and J is TRBJ2-7; possible D gene TRBD1, 6 bases. This specimen consisted of peripheral blood, obtained on day 0 of AZD1222 vaccination. The DNA of the CDR3 is TGTGCCAGCAGCCACAGGGGAGTCAGCTACGAGCAGTACTTC. Protein product: CASSHRGVSYEQYF.